Below, one T cell receptor beta chain is given with its context. As yet, its antigen is unknown. CDR1 is SGHDT, CDR2 YYEEEE, per germline. The V gene lost 5 bases and the J gene lost 5 bases, with 8 bases spanning the gap. The CDR3 sequence is 12 residues long. The authors reverse transcribed all of the isolated RNA, so sequencing captured expressed TCRB transcripts. Assay used: immunoSEQ multiplex PCR; TCRdb lists only in-frame clones, some missing. The table includes 600,000 to 750,000 clones, 12% detected once. There was one heparinised blood draw per donor, averaging about 110 mL. Purity (above 95%) was reached by all sorted populations. The sample belongs to a study of beta chain features in type 1 diabetes. General study points: Any HLA-type effect on TCRB rearrangement remained unresolved here. Patients with Type 1 diabetes showed moderately but significantly shorter TCRB CDR3s in all four CD4+ subsets.

This TCR was sampled from a young man with type 1 diabetes. V usage is TRBV5-6 and J usage is TRBJ2-1, with D possibly being TRBD2 (5 bases). What was sequenced was naive CD4+ T cells from blood. The CDR3 loop is CASRPGNNEQFF. The CDR3 region has the DNA TGTGCCAGCAGGCCGGGAAACAATGAGCAGTTCTTC.